The present entry profiles one T cell receptor (beta chain) with its context. What it binds is unknown. TCRdb reprocessed the 5' RACE reads with MiXCR, giving one entry per CDR3 protein. There are 500,000 to 650,000 distinct CDR3 sequences in the sample; about 13% occur only once, and roughly an eighth lies in the top ten. This sample was included in a study of T cells after yellow fever vaccination. Study conclusions and caveats: Contamination of FACS-sorted repertoires by abundant clonotypes from the bulk population could occur.

This sequence originates from a man aged 25 to 45 who received the YFV17D yellow fever vaccine. The sample here was PBMCs, taken on the day of the yellow fever booster vaccination.

The DNA for the CDR3 is TGTGCCATCACACCGACGACAATGAACACTGAAGCTTTCTTT. Protein product: CAITPTTMNTEAFF. V and J are TRBV10-3 and TRBJ1-1, with no clear D. Germline values: CDR1 ENHRY, CDR2 SYGVKD. The ends were cut back, 7 bases at V and 0 bases at J, with 12 bases in the middle. The CDR3 consists of 14 residues.